This T cell receptor beta chain comes out of a study of CD8+CD57+ T cells in acquired aplastic anemia. The study profiled TCR beta VDJ and CDR3 using genomic DNA as template. Each CDR3 protein gets one entry after TCRdb re-called the reads with MiXCR. In the table there are around 250,000 distinct CDR3 sequences, around 82% of which are singletons. V gave up 5 bases and J gave up 6 bases, with 15 bases separating them. This CDR3 contains 14 residues. The germline gives CDR1 SGHNT, CDR2 YENEEA. By flow cytometry, patients selected for sequencing had shown an expansion of CD8+CD57+ cells. What was sequenced was sorted CD4+, CD8+, or CD8+CD57+ T cells (not recorded which) from PBMCs. This chain links TRBV11-3 with TRBJ2-3; unclear D gene. This clonotype was obtained from a human donor with aplastic anemia. The CDR3 loop is CASSPTAGPDTQYF. The CDR3 nucleotides are TGTGCCAGCAGCCCCACGGCAGGACCCGATACGCAGTATTTT. Looking up the rest from reference TRBV11-3 and TRBJ2-3 gives the full variable domain: EAGVVQSPRYKIIEKKQPVAFWCNPISGHNTLYWYLQNLGQGPELLIRYENEEAVDDSQLPKDRFSAERLKGVDSTLKIQPAELGDSAVYLCASSPTAGPDTQYFGPGTRLTVL.